This T cell receptor beta chain was found in a study of shared clonotypes between healthy human individuals. Across the study: Donors had three CD4 naive, three CD4 memory, two CD8 naive and one CD8 memory plate apiece. Findings and limits, study-wide: Shared clonotypes across all four donors exceeded non-shared ones in generation probability. Naive subsets typically showed greater estimated richness than memory subsets.

CD45RO-negative, CCR7-selected cells formed the naive CD8 fraction, which excluded terminally differentiated effector memory CD45RA+ cells. The data were produced by immunoSEQ multiplex PCR, yet TCRdb's version contains in-frame clones alone and is incomplete. The sample has about 2.2 million clones; roughly 91% are singletons. This clone came up once. Antigen unknown. At one boundary the junction diverges from the germline segment, which might be a read error. The sample was naive CD8+ T cells from PBMCs. The source of this sequence is a man between 18 and 29 years old in good health. Some clones in this sample may be carry-over from other donors' samples.

The CDR3 DNA is TGTGCCAGCAGTCCCCGACTGCCATCTTACACTGAGCAGTTCTTC. Translation gives CASSPRLPSYTEQFF. The chain is built from TRBV28 and TRBJ2-1; D is unclear. From germline, CDR1 is MDHEN and CDR2 SYDVKM. CDR3 length: 15 amino acids.